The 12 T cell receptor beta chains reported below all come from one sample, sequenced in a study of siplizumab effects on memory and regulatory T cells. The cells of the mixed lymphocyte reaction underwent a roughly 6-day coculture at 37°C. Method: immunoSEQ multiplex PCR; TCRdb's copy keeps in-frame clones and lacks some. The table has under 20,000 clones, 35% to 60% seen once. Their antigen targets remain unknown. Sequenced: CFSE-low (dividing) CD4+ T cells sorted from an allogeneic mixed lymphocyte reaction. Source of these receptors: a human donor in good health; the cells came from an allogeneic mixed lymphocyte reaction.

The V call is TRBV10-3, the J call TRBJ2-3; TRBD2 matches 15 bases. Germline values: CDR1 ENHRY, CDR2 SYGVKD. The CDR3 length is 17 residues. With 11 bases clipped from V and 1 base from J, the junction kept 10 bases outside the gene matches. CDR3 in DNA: TGTGCCTCGACTGGACTAGCGGGGGGGCGAGGCACAGATACGCAGTATTTT. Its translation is CASTGLAGGRGTDTQYF.

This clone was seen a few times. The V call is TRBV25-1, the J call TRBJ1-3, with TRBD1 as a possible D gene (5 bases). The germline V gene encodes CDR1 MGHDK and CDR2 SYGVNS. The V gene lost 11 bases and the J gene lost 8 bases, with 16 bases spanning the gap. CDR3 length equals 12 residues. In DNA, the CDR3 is TGTGCCTCTCAGGAGGTAGGGGACACCATATATTTT. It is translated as CASQEVGDTIYF.

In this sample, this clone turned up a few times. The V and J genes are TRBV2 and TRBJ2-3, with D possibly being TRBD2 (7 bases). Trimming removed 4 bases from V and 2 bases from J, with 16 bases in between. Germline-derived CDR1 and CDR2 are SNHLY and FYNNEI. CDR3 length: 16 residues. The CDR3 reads CASSGGASGYTDTQYF. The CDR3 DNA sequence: TGTGCCAGCAGTGGGGGGGCTAGCGGTTACACAGATACGCAGTATTTT.

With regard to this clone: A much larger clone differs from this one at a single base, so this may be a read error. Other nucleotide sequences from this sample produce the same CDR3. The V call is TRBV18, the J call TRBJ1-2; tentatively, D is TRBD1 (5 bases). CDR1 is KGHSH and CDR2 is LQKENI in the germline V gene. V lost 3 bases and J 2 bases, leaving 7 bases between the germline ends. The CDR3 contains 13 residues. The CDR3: CASSPGENYGYTF. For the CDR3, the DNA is TGTGCCAGCTCACCGGGGGAAAACTATGGCTACACCTTC.

In DNA, the CDR3 is TGTGCCAGCAGGGGACTAGCGGGACTCTCCGAGCAGTACTTC. Amino acid sequence: CASRGLAGLSEQYF. The V gene is TRBV2, the J gene TRBJ2-7, with 13 bases identical to TRBD2. Germline CDR1 reads SNHLY; CDR2 reads FYNNEI. This CDR3 spans 14 amino acids. The trim removed 6 bases at V and 6 bases at J, leaving 5 bases unmatched.

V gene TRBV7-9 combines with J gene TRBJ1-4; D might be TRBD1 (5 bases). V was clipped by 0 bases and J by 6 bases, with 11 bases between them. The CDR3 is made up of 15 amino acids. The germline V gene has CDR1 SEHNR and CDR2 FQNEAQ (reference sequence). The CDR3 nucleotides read TGTGCCAGCAGCTTAGCGGCGGGGGTAGATGAAAAACTGTTTTTT. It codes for CASSLAAGVDEKLFF.

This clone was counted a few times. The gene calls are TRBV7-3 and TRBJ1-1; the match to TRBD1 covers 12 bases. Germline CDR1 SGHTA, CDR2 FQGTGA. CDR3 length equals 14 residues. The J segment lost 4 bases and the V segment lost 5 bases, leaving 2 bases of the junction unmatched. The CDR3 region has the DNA TGTGCCAGCAGCAAGGGACAGGGGGCCACTGAAGCTTTCTTT. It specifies CASSKGQGATEAFF.

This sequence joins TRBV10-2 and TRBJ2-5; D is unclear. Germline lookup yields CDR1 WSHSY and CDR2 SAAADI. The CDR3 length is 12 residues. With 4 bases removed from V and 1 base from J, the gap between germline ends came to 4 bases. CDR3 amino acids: CASSVIQETQYF. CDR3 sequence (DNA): TGCGCCAGCAGTGTCATCCAAGAGACCCAGTACTTC.

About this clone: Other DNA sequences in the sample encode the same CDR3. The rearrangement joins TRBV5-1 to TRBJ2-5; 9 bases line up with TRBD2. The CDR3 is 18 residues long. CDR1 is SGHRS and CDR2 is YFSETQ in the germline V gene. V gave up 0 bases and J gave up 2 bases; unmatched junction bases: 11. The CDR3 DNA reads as TGCGCCAGCAGCTTGGGTACTAGGGCGGGGGGGCGACAAGAGACCCAGTACTTC. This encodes CASSLGTRAGGRQETQYF. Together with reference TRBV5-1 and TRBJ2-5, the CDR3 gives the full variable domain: KAGVTQTPRYLIKTRGQQVTLSCSPISGHRSVSWYQQTPGQGLQFLFEYFSETQRNKGNFPGRFSGRQFSNSRSEMNVSTLELGDSALYLCASSLGTRAGGRQETQYFGPGTRLLVL.

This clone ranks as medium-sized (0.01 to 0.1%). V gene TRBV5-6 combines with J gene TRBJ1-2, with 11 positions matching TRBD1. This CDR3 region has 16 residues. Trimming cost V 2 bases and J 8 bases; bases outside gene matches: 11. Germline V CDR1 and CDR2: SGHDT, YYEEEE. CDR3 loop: CASSLVPGQGAGGYTF. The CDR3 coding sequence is TGTGCCAGCAGCTTAGTGCCTGGACAGGGGGCTGGAGGCTACACCTTC.

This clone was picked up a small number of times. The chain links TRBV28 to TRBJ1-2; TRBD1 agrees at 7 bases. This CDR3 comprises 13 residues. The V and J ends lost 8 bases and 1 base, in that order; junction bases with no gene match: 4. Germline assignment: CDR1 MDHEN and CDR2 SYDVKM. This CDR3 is CASLRDSNYGYTF. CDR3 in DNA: TGTGCCAGCCTTCGGGACAGTAACTATGGCTACACCTTC.

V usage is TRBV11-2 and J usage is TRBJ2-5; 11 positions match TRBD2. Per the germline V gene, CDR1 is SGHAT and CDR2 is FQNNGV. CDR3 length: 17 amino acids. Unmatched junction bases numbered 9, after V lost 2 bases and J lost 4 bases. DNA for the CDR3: TGTGCCAGCAGCTTATATAGCGGGGGGGCCTTTAGAGAGACCCAGTACTTC. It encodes CASSLYSGGAFRETQYF.